This T cell receptor (beta chain) was identified during a study of identical twins. Germline V lookup: CDR1 LGHDT, CDR2 YNNKEL (reference sequence). CDR3 length: 16 residues. V was trimmed by 3 bases and J by 5 bases, leaving 20 bases between them. TCRdb re-called the 5' RACE reads with MiXCR, one entry per CDR3 protein. The sample has approximately 190,000 distinct CDR3 sequences, about 16% seen once. The same sample was also studied in work on T cells expressing NK-cell markers.

The chain links TRBV3-1 to TRBJ2-7; D uncertain. The source is a woman between 18 and 30 years old in good health. Sequences were obtained from CD8+ T cells sorted from blood. The CDR3, as DNA: TGTGCCAGCAGCCAGCTCTCAGCACCGGCAGATAACGAGCAGTACTTC. Its protein product is CASSQLSAPADNEQYF.